The 8 T cell receptor beta chains below all came from one sample that was sequenced in a study of blood T cell repertoires in COVID-19. Sequenced by immunoSEQ multiplex PCR; TCRdb stores in-frame clones only, minus some. This sample has 150,000 to 190,000 clones, with under 90% found just once. Sequenced sample: PBMCs or T cells enriched from blood (not recorded which). The receptors were gathered from a man aged 50-60 years who had recovered from COVID-19.

This chain connects TRBV10-1 to TRBJ1-5; possible D gene TRBD1, 6 bases. CDR1 and CDR2 (germline): WNHNN, SYGVQD (reference sequence). This CDR3 has 17 amino acids. Trimming took off 5 bases at V and 0 bases at J, with 17 bases between the two ends. The CDR3 nucleotides are TGCGCCAGCAGTTTTGGACAGAGCCGCTATAGCAATCAGCCCCAGCATTTT. It specifies CASSFGQSRYSNQPQHF.

The V and J genes are TRBV2 and TRBJ1-2; 9 nucleotides match TRBD1. This CDR3 region has 14 residues. The J segment lost 6 bases and the V segment lost 8 bases, leaving 10 bases of the junction unmatched. The V gene's germline CDR1 is SNHLY and CDR2 FYNNEI. The CDR3 reads CASGTQGALHGYTF. The CDR3 bases are TGTGCCAGCGGAACACAGGGGGCCCTCCATGGCTACACCTTC.

A single count supports this clone. The rearrangement uses TRBV3-1 (or the pseudogene TRBV3-2) and TRBJ1-2; a possible D gene is TRBD1 (6 bases). The germline V gene encodes CDR1 LGHDT and CDR2 YNNKEL (reference sequence). The CDR3 sequence is 15 residues long. Between the trimmed V and J ends, which lost 4 bases and 8 bases, there was a span of 20 bases. CDR3 in amino acids: CASSLKGGVSSGYTF. DNA of the CDR3: TGTGCCAGCAGCCTAAAAGGGGGGGTCTCCAGCGGCTACACCTTC.

This clone was seen only a few times. The CDR3 spells CASSRTSKQPQHF. The CDR3, as DNA: TGTGCCAGCAGCCGGACTTCGAAGCAGCCCCAGCATTTT. The chain has TRBV13 and TRBJ1-5; D unresolved. V was shortened by 5 bases and J by 7 bases, with 12 bases between the two germline ends. Looked up from germline, CDR1 is PRHDT and CDR2 is FYEKMQ (reference sequence). CDR3 size: 13 residues.

J is TRBJ2-7 and V is TRBV5-5, with TRBD1 matching over 8 bases. V was clipped by 4 bases and J by 6 bases; unmatched bases: 9. This CDR3 is built from 14 residues. Germline CDR1 is SGHKS and CDR2 is YYEKEE (reference sequence). CDR3 sequence reads: CASSPGQGPGEQYF. In DNA form, the CDR3 reads TGTGCCAGCAGCCCCGGACAGGGTCCAGGCGAGCAGTACTTC.

The gene calls are TRBV7-9 and TRBJ2-7; the D gene is possibly TRBD1 (5 bases). The CDR3 is made up of 16 amino acids. The germline V and J ends were trimmed by 4 bases and 0 bases, with 16 bases remaining between them. Germline loops: CDR1 SEHNR, CDR2 FQNEAQ (reference sequence). This CDR3 is CASSSPRAEPSYEQYF. CDR3 coding DNA: TGTGCCAGCAGCTCCCCCAGGGCAGAACCCTCCTACGAGCAGTACTTC.

The chain is built from TRBV11-3 and TRBJ1-5; TRBD1 matches 7 bases. V gave up 1 base and J gave up 3 bases; unmatched junction bases: 3. CDR3 length equals 15 residues. The germline V gene has CDR1 SGHNT and CDR2 YENEEA. The CDR3 coding sequence is TGTGCCAGCAGCTTAGGAGGGGGCCTCAATCAGCCCCAGCATTTT. The encoded protein is CASSLGGGLNQPQHF. The whole variable domain, filled in from reference TRBV11-3 and TRBJ1-5, reads EAGVVQSPRYKIIEKKQPVAFWCNPISGHNTLYWYLQNLGQGPELLIRYENEEAVDDSQLPKDRFSAERLKGVDSTLKIQPAELGDSAVYLCASSLGGGLNQPQHFGDGTRLSIL.

The J gene is TRBJ1-4, the V gene TRBV2; D may be TRBD1 (6 bases). The CDR3 spans 15 residues. Per germline, CDR1 SNHLY and CDR2 FYNNEI. The V gene lost 1 base and the J gene lost 8 bases, with 14 bases spanning the gap. CDR3 in DNA: TGTGCCAGCAGTGAAGGAGCGGGGGCGAGCGAAAAACTGTTTTTT. The encoded protein is CASSEGAGASEKLFF.